This is a list of T cell receptor beta chains from one sample in a study of blood T cell repertoires in COVID-19. The data were produced by immunoSEQ multiplex PCR, yet TCRdb's version contains in-frame clones alone and is incomplete. This table has around 350,000 clones, around 90% appearing once. Sequencing input: peripheral blood. The receptors originated from a human donor in a cohort sampled during active COVID-19. Each CDR3 is given with its conserved first and last residue. The order of the fields is J gene, D gene, clone size, V gene, CDR3 protein, CDR3 DNA. A D gene is named only where the DNA matches it firmly. The size entry is marked missing in some rows and otherwise reads once, few, many or a size class.

TRBJ2-5 - few TRBV9 CASSVRGRETQYF TGTGCCAGCAGCGTAAGGGGAAGGGAGACCCAGTACTTC
TRBJ2-1 TRBD2 - TRBV3-1/TRBV3-2 CASSQGLAALNEQFF TGTGCCAGCAGCCAAGGGCTAGCGGCCCTGAATGAGCAGTTCTTC
TRBJ1-5 TRBD1 once TRBV19 CASSRGFSNQPQHF TGTGCCAGTAGCAGGGGGTTTAGCAATCAGCCCCAGCATTTT
TRBJ1-6 TRBD1 few TRBV3-1/TRBV3-2 CASSPEDRDNSPLHF TGTGCCAGCAGCCCTGAGGACAGGGATAATTCACCCCTCCACTTT
TRBJ2-3 - - TRBV5-1 CASSYDRAVTDTQYF TGCGCCAGCAGCTATGACCGAGCGGTCACAGATACGCAGTATTTT
TRBJ1-4 TRBD1 - TRBV7-9 CASSSGQDFNEKLFF TGTGCCAGCAGCTCGGGACAGGACTTTAATGAAAAACTGTTTTTT
TRBJ2-7 - few TRBV5-1 CASSYDLAYEQYF TGCGCCAGCAGCTACGACCTAGCCTACGAGCAGTACTTC
TRBJ2-6 TRBD1 - TRBV10-3 CAIARDSPLSGANVLTF TGTGCCATCGCCCGGGACAGCCCCCTCTCTGGGGCCAACGTCCTGACTTTC
TRBJ1-4 - once TRBV10-2 CASRDTINEKLFF TGCGCCAGCAGAGACACGATTAATGAAAAACTGTTTTTT
TRBJ2-3 TRBD1 - TRBV9 CASSVSGQGDTDTQYF TGTGCCAGCAGCGTAAGTGGGCAGGGGGACACAGATACGCAGTATTTT